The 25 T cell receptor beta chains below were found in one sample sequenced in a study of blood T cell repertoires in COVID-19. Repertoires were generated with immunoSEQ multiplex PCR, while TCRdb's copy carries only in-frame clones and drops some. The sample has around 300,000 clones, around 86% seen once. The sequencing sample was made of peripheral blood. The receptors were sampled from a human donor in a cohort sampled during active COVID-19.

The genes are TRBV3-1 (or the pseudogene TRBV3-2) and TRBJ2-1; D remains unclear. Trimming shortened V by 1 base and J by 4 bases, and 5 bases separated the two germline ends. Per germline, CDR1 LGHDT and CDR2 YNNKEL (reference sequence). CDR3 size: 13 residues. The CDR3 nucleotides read TGTGCCAGCAGCCAAGGCAGGTACAATGAGCAGTTCTTC. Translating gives CASSQGRYNEQFF.

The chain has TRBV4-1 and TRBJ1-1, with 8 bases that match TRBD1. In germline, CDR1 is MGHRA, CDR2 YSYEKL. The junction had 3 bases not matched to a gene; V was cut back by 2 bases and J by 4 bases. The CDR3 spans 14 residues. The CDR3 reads CASSQPTGGTEAFF. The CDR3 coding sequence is TGCGCCAGCAGCCAACCTACAGGGGGCACTGAAGCTTTCTTT.

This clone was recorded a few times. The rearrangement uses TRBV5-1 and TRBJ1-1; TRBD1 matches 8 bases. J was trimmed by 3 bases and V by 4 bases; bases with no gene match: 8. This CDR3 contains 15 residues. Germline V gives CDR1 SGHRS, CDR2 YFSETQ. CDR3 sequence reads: CASSRQGRVDTEAFF. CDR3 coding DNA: TGCGCCAGCAGCCGACAGGGGAGAGTTGACACTGAAGCTTTCTTT.

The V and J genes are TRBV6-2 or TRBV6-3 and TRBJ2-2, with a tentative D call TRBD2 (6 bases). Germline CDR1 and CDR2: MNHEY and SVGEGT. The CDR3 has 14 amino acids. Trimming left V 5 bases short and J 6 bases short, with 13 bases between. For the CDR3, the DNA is TGTGCCAGCAGTCAGAGGCGGGATTCCGGGGAGCTGTTTTTT. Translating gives CASSQRRDSGELFF.

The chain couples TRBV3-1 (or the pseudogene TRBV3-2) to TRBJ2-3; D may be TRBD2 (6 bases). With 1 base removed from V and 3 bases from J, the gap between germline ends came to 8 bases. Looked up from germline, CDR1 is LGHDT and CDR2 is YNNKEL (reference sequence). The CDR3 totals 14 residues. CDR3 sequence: CASSQVGGTDTQYF. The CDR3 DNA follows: TGTGCCAGCAGCCAAGTCGGAGGGACAGATACGCAGTATTTT.

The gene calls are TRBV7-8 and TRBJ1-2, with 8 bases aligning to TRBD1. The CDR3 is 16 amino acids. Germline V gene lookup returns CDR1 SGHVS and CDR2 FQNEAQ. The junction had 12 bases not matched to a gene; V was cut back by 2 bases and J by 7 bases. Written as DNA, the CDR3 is TGTGCCAGCAGCTTACTAGGGGGACAGGTCTCTGGTGGCTACACCTTC. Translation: CASSLLGGQVSGGYTF.

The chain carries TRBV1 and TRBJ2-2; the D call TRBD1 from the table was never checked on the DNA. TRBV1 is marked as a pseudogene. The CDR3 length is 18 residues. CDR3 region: CTSSQVVRQGEPPGELFF. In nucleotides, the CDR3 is TGCACCAGCAGCCAAGTGGTCAGACAGGGAGAACCACCCGGGGAGCTGTTTTTT.

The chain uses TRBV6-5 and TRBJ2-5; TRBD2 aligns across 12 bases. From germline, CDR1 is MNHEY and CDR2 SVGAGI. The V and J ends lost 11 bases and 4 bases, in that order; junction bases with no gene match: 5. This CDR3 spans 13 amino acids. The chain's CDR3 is CASKGLAGETQYF. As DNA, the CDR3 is TGTGCCTCAAAGGGACTAGCGGGAGAGACCCAGTACTTC.

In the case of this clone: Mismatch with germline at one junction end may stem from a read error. CDR3 nucleotides: TGTGCCAGCAGCGTACGAATGGGAGAGAGCCAGTACTTC. Protein sequence: CASSVRMGESQYF. V usage is TRBV9 and J usage is TRBJ2-5, with D possibly TRBD2 on 5 matching bases. Germline-derived CDR1 and CDR2 are SGDLS and YYNGEE. This CDR3 contains 13 residues.

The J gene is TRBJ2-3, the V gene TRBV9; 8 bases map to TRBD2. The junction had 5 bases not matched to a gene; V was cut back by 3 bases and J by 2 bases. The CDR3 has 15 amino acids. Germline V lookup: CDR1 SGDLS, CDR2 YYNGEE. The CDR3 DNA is TGTGCCAGCAGCGGGACTAGCAGAATCACAGATACGCAGTATTTT. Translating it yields CASSGTSRITDTQYF.

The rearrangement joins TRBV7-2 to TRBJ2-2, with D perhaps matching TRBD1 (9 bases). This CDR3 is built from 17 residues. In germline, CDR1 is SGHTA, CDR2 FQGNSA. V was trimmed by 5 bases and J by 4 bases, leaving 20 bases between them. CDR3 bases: TGTGCCAGCAGCCCCCAAGCGGGGGACAGGGTCACCGGGGAGCTGTTTTTT. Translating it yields CASSPQAGDRVTGELFF.

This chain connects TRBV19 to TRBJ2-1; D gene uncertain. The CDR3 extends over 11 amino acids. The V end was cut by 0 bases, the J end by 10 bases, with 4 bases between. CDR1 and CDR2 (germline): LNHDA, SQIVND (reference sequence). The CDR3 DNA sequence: TGTGCCAGTAGTATAGAGAGGGAGCAGTTCTTC. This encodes CASSIEREQFF.

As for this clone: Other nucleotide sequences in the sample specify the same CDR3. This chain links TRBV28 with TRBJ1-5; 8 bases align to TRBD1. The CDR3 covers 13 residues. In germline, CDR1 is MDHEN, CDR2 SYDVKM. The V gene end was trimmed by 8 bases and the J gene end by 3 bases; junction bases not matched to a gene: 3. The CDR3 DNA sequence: TGTGCCAGCCGGACAGGGCTCAATCAGCCCCAGCATTTT. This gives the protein CASRTGLNQPQHF.

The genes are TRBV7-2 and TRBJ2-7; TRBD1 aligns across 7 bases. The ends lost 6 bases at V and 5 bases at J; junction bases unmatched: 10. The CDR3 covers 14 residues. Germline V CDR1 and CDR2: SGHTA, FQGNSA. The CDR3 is CASRTSGGANEQYF. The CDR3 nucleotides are TGTGCCAGCAGGACGTCAGGGGGTGCAAACGAGCAGTACTTC. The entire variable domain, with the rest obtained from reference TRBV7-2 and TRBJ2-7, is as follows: GAGVSQSPSNKVTEKGKDVELRCDPISGHTALYWYRQSLGQGLEFLIYFQGNSAPDKSGLPSDRFSAERTGGSVSTLTIQRTQQEDSAVYLCASRTSGGANEQYFGPGTRLTVT.

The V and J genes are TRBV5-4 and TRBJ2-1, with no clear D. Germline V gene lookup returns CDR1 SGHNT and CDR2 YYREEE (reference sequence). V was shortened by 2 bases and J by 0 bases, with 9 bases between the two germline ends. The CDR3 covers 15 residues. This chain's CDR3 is CASSLALSSYNEQFF. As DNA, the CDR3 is TGTGCCAGCAGCTTAGCGTTAAGCTCCTACAATGAGCAGTTCTTC.

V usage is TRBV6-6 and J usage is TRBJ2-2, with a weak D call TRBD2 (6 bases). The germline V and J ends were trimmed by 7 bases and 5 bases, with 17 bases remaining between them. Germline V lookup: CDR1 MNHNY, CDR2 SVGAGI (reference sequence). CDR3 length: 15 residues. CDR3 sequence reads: CASKERELRTGELFF. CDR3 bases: TGTGCCAGCAAGGAACGGGAGCTGAGGACCGGGGAGCTGTTTTTT.

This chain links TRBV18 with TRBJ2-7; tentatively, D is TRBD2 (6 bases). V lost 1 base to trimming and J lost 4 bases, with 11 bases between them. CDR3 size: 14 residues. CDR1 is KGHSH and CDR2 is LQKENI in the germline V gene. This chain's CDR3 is CASSPQGAGYEQYF. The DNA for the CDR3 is TGTGCCAGCTCACCACAGGGAGCGGGTTACGAGCAGTACTTC.

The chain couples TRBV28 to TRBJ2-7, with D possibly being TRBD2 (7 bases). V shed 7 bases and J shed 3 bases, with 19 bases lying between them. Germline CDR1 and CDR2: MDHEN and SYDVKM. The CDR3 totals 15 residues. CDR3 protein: CASKVGGPGDYEQYF. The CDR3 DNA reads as TGTGCCAGCAAGGTGGGAGGGCCAGGGGACTACGAGCAGTACTTC. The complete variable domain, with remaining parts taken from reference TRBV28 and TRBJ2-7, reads DVKVTQSSRYLVKRTGEKVFLECVQDMDHENMFWYRQDPGLGLRLIYFSYDVKMKEKGDIPEGYSVSREKKERFSLILESASTNQTSMYLCASKVGGPGDYEQYFGPGTRLTVT.

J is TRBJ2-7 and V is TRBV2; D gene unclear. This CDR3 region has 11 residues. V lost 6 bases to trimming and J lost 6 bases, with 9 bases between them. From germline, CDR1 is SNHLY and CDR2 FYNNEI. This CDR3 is CASSGFGEQYF. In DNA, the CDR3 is TGTGCCAGCAGCGGGTTTGGCGAGCAGTACTTC.

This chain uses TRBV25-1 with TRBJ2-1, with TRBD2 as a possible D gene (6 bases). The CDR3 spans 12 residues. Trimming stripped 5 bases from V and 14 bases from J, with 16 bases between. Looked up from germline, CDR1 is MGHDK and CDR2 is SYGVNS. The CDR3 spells CASSLLEGREFF. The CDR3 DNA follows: TGTGCCAGCAGTCTCCTGGAGGGGAGAGAGTTCTTC.

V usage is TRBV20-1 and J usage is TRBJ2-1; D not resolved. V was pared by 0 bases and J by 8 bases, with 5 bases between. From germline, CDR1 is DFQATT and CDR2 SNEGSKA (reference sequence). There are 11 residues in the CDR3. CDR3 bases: TGCAGTGCTAGAGATAGCCATGAGCAGTTCTTC. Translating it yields CSARDSHEQFF.

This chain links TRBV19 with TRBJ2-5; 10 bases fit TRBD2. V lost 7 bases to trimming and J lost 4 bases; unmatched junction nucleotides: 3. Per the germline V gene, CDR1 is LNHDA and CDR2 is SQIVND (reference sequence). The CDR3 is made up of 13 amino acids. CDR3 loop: CASTRLAGETQYF. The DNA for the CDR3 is TGTGCCAGTACCAGACTAGCGGGAGAGACCCAGTACTTC.

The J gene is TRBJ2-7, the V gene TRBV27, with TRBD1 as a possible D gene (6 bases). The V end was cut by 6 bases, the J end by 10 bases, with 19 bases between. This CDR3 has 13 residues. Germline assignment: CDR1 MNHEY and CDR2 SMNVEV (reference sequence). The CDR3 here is CASRVLTGSLQYF. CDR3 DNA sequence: TGTGCCAGCAGGGTCCTCACAGGGTCCCTTCAGTACTTC.

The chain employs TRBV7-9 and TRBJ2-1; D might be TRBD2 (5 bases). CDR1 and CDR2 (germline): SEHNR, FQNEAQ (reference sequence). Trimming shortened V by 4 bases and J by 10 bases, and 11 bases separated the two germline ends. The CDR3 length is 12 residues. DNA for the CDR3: TGTGCCAGCAGCTCCGGACTCCGGGAGCAGTTCTTC. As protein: CASSSGLREQFF.

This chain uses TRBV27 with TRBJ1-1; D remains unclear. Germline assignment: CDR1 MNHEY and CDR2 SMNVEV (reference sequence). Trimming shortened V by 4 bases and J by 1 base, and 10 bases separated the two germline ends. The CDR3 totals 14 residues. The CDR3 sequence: CASSYGLTNTEAFF. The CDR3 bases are TGTGCCAGCAGTTACGGACTTACGAACACTGAAGCTTTCTTT.